This TCR beta chain was captured in a study of OX40 agonist ivuxolimab in advanced cancers. Study-wide context: Patients received ivuxolimab, an intravenous treatment, every 2 weeks at 0.01 to 10 mg/kg. The study, taken as a whole, reports: No determination was made of the antigen specificity of the expanded peripheral T cells.

For this clone: Its cognate antigen is unknown.

V was cut by 6 bases and J by 2 bases, with 16 bases left in between. The CDR3 is made up of 16 amino acids. Looked up from germline, CDR1 is MNHEY and CDR2 is SMNVEV (reference sequence). At baseline, cycle 4 day 1, and cycle 7 day 1, blood was sampled. Some clones are missing from TCRdb's copy, which holds only in-frame ones; the method was immunoSEQ multiplex PCR. This sample has 13,000 or so clones, with 82% found just once. The chain has TRBV27 and TRBJ2-2; the D gene is possibly TRBD2 (6 bases). The sample in question was CD4+ or CD8+ T cells sorted from blood, obtained in a trial of the OX40 agonist ivuxolimab. The TCR sequence derives from an adult with an advanced solid tumor such as melanoma, head and neck, liver or kidney cancer. This chain's CDR3 is CASSLGLNLNTGELFF. CDR3 in DNA: TGTGCCAGCAGCCTAGGACTAAATCTTAACACCGGGGAGCTGTTTTTT.